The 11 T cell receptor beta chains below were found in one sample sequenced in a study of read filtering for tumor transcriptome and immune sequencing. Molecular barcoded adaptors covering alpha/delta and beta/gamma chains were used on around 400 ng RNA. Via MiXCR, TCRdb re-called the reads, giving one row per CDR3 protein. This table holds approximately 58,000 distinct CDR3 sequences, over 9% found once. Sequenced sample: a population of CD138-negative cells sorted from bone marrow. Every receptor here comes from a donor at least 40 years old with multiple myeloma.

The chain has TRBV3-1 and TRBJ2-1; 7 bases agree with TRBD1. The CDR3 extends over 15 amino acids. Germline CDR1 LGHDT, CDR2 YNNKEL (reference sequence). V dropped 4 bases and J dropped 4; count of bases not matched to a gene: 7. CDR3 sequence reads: CASSPEGADYNEQFF. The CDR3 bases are TGTGCCAGCAGCCCAGAGGGGGCGGATTACAATGAGCAGTTCTTC.

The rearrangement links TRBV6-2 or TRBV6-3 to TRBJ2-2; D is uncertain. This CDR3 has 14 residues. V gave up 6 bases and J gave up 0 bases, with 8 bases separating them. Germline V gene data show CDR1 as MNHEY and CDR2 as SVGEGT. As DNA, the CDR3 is TGTGCCAGCAGGGAGAACTCGAACACCGGGGAGCTGTTTTTT. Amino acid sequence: CASRENSNTGELFF.

For the CDR3, the DNA is TGTGCCACCAGTGTATTTGGAACAGATACGCAGTATTTT. Translation: CATSVFGTDTQYF. The V call is TRBV24-1, the J call TRBJ2-3; D uncertain. CDR3 length: 13 amino acids. Trimming took off 5 bases at V and 3 bases at J, with 8 bases between the two ends. Germline V gene sequence: CDR1 KGHDR, CDR2 SFDVKD.

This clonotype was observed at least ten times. The CDR3 sequence: CASSGQYQETQYF. CDR3 DNA: TGTGCCAGCAGTGGACAGTACCAAGAGACCCAGTACTTC. This chain joins TRBV6-1 and TRBJ2-5; D perhaps matches TRBD1 (5 bases). The CDR3 totals 13 residues. CDR1 MNHNS and CDR2 SASEGT come from the germline V gene. V lost 4 bases, J lost 0 bases, and 6 bases lay in between.

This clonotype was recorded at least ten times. The CDR3 DNA reads as TGCGCCAGCAGCTTGTTCGAAGATGCGAACACTGAAGCTTTCTTT. Encoded protein: CASSLFEDANTEAFF. The chain links TRBV5-1 to TRBJ1-1; D remains ambiguous. Trimming removed 1 base from V and 1 base from J, with 11 bases in between. Germline V CDR1 and CDR2: SGHRS, YFSETQ. This CDR3 is 15 amino acids long.

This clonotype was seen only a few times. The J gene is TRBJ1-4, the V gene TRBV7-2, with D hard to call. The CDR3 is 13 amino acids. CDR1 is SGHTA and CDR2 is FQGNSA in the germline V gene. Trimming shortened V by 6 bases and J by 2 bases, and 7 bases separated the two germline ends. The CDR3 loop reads CASSSSTNEKLFF. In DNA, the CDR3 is TGTGCCAGCAGTTCCTCGACTAATGAAAAACTGTTTTTT.

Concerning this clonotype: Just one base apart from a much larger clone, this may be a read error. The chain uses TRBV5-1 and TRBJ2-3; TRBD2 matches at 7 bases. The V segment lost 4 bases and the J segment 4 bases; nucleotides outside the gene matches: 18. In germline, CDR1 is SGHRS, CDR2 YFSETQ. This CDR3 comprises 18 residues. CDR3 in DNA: TGCGCCAGCAGCCAAAAACCCCTGGCGGGGGAAAGCCCAGATACGCAGTATTTT. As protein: CASSQKPLAGESPDTQYF.

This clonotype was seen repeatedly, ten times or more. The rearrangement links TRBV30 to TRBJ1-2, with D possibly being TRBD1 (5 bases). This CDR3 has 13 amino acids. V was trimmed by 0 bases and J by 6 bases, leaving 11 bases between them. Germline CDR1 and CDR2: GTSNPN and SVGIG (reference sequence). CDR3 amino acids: CAWSVRGRNGYTF. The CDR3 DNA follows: TGTGCCTGGAGTGTACGGGGCAGAAATGGCTACACCTTC.

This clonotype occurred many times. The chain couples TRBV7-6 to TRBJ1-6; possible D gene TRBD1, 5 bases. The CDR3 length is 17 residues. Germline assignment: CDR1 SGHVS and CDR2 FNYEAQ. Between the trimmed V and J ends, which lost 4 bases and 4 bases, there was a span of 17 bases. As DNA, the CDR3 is TGTGCCAGCAGCTCCGCGGGTAGGGGAAGATATAATTCACCCCTCCACTTT. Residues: CASSSAGRGRYNSPLHF.

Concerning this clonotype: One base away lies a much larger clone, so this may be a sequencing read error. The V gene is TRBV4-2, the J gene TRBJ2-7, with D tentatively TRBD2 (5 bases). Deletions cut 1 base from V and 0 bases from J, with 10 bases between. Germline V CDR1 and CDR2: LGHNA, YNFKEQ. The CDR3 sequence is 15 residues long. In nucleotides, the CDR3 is TGTGCCAGCAGCCAAGCTCCGGGGAACTCCTACGAGCAGTACTTC. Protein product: CASSQAPGNSYEQYF.

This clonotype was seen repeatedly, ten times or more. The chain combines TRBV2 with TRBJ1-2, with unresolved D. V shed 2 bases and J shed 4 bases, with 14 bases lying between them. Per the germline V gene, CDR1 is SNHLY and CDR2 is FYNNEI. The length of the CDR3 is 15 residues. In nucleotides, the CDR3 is TGTGCCAGCAGTGAAAGTTGGGAAACTAGCTATGGCTACACCTTC. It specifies CASSESWETSYGYTF.